This TCR beta chain was recovered during a study of blood T cell repertoires in COVID-19. Concerning this clone itself: Within the sample, other DNA sequences also encode this same CDR3.

The CDR3 loop spans 14 amino acids. Looked up from germline, CDR1 is SGHRS and CDR2 is YFSETQ. Trimming took 2 bases from V and 5 from J; bases not matched to a gene: 3. Repertoires were generated with immunoSEQ multiplex PCR, while TCRdb's copy carries only in-frame clones and drops some. The data hold 300,000 to 400,000 clones, with 85% to 90% observed a single time. The sequenced sample was peripheral blood. J is TRBJ2-4 and V is TRBV5-1; 8 nucleotides align to TRBD1. The receptor's source is a human donor in a cohort sampled during active COVID-19. DNA for the CDR3: TGCGCCAGCAGCTTCGGACAGGGCCAAAACATTCAGTACTTC. Encoded protein: CASSFGQGQNIQYF. Together with reference TRBV5-1 and TRBJ2-4, the CDR3 gives the full variable domain: KAGVTQTPRYLIKTRGQQVTLSCSPISGHRSVSWYQQTPGQGLQFLFEYFSETQRNKGNFPGRFSGRQFSNSRSEMNVSTLELGDSALYLCASSFGQGQNIQYFGAGTRLSVL.